The rows below give T cell receptor beta chains drawn from one sample of a study of blood T cell repertoires in COVID-19. Assay used: immunoSEQ multiplex PCR; TCRdb lists only in-frame clones, some missing. The sample holds 200,000 to 300,000 clones, about 83% seen once. The specimen was peripheral blood. These receptors all stem from a human donor in a cohort sampled during active COVID-19. CDR3s include the opening cysteine and the closing phenylalanine or tryptophan. A D gene is named only where the DNA matches it firmly. Some rows have no size entry. The others give once, few or many, or a class for an expanded clone.

abundance: .
d_gene: TRBD2
j_gene: TRBJ2-3
v_gene: TRBV6-2/TRBV6-3
CDR3nt: TGTGCCAGCAGTTACAGTCTAGCGGGAATCTCAGATACGCAGTATTTT
CDR3aa: CASSYSLAGISDTQYF

abundance: once
d_gene: TRBD1
j_gene: TRBJ1-6
v_gene: TRBV11-2
CDR3nt: TGTGCCAGCAGCCTTAGGACAGGGGATAATTCACCCCTCCACTTT
CDR3aa: CASSLRTGDNSPLHF

abundance: .
d_gene: TRBD2
j_gene: TRBJ2-1
v_gene: TRBV28
CDR3nt: TGTGCCAGCAGGGCCACTAGCGGAGAGCAGTTCTTC
CDR3aa: CASRATSGEQFF

abundance: .
d_gene: .
j_gene: TRBJ1-1
v_gene: TRBV5-4
CDR3nt: TGTGCCAGCAGCTCGGGACTCAACACTGAAGCTTTCTTT
CDR3aa: CASSSGLNTEAFF

abundance: .
d_gene: .
j_gene: TRBJ2-2
v_gene: TRBV5-6
CDR3nt: TGTGCCAGCAGCTTATGGGCTAATCACGGGGAGCTGTTTTTT
CDR3aa: CASSLWANHGELFF

abundance: .
d_gene: .
j_gene: TRBJ2-3
v_gene: TRBV10-1
CDR3nt: TGCGCCAGCAGCAACGGAGACACAGATACGCAGTATTTT
CDR3aa: CASSNGDTDTQYF

abundance: .
d_gene: .
j_gene: TRBJ1-2
v_gene: TRBV15
CDR3nt: TGTGCCACCAGCAGAGGGGGGACTGACTATGGCTACACCTTC
CDR3aa: CATSRGGTDYGYTF

abundance: .
d_gene: TRBD1
j_gene: TRBJ2-3
v_gene: TRBV10-1
CDR3nt: TGCGCCAGCACCTCGGGACAGGGCACAGATACGCAGTATTTT
CDR3aa: CASTSGQGTDTQYF

abundance: .
d_gene: .
j_gene: TRBJ2-2
v_gene: TRBV19
CDR3nt: TGTGCCAGTAGTAGGACGCCGGGGGACACCGGGGAGCTGTTTTTT
CDR3aa: CASSRTPGDTGELFF

abundance: .
d_gene: .
j_gene: TRBJ1-4
v_gene: TRBV4-1
CDR3nt: TGCGCCAGCAGCGGTCGGGGAGGGCTAATGGAAAAACTGTTTTTT
CDR3aa: CASSGRGGLMEKLFF

abundance: .
d_gene: .
j_gene: TRBJ2-7
v_gene: TRBV19
CDR3nt: TGTGCCAGTATCAATCCCTTATCCAGCGAGCAGTACTTC
CDR3aa: CASINPLSSEQYF

abundance: .
d_gene: .
j_gene: TRBJ1-6
v_gene: TRBV5-4
CDR3nt: TGTGCCAGCAGCTTTACGGATAATTCACCCCTCCACTTT
CDR3aa: CASSFTDNSPLHF

abundance: .
d_gene: TRBD2
j_gene: TRBJ2-1
v_gene: TRBV7-2
CDR3nt: TGTGCCAGCAGCTCCCTGGCGGGAGGATCTGAGCAGTTCTTC
CDR3aa: CASSSLAGGSEQFF

abundance: .
d_gene: .
j_gene: TRBJ1-5
v_gene: TRBV10-3
CDR3nt: TGTGCCATGAATACGGCGGTCAATCAGCCCCAGCATTTT
CDR3aa: CAMNTAVNQPQHF

abundance: few
d_gene: .
j_gene: TRBJ2-4
v_gene: TRBV10-3
CDR3nt: TGTGCCATCAGTGAGTCGGTGGGCTCTGCCAAAAACATTCAGTACTTC
CDR3aa: CAISESVGSAKNIQYF

abundance: few
d_gene: .
j_gene: TRBJ1-3
v_gene: TRBV30
CDR3nt: TGTGCCTGGAGTGTAGGGACACCATACTCTGGAAACACCATATATTTT
CDR3aa: CAWSVGTPYSGNTIYF

abundance: .
d_gene: TRBD1
j_gene: TRBJ1-2
v_gene: TRBV7-2
CDR3nt: TGTGCCAGCAGCTTGACAGGGGGCCTACAAAAGTCCTATGGCTACACCTTC
CDR3aa: CASSLTGGLQKSYGYTF

abundance: .
d_gene: TRBD1
j_gene: TRBJ2-5
v_gene: TRBV18
CDR3nt: TGTGCCAGCTCACCACCGAACAGGGGAAACCAAGAGACCCAGTACTTC
CDR3aa: CASSPPNRGNQETQYF

abundance: few
d_gene: TRBD2
j_gene: TRBJ2-1
v_gene: TRBV27
CDR3nt: TGTGCCAGCAGTTTACGGAGCGGGGGGGCCAATGAGCAGTTCTTC
CDR3aa: CASSLRSGGANEQFF

abundance: .
d_gene: .
j_gene: TRBJ1-5
v_gene: TRBV6-5
CDR3nt: TGTGCCAGCTTACAGGGCCATAGCAATCAGCCCCAGCATTTT
CDR3aa: CASLQGHSNQPQHF

abundance: .
d_gene: .
j_gene: TRBJ1-2
v_gene: TRBV28
CDR3nt: TGTGCCAGCAGTTTAGATCCAGACTATGGCTACACCTTC
CDR3aa: CASSLDPDYGYTF

abundance: .
d_gene: .
j_gene: TRBJ1-4
v_gene: TRBV6-6
CDR3nt: TGTGCCAGCAGGGACAGCGATGAAAAACTGTTTTTT
CDR3aa: CASRDSDEKLFF

abundance: once
d_gene: TRBD2
j_gene: TRBJ2-2
v_gene: TRBV6-4
CDR3nt: TGTGCCAGCAGCACTAGCGGGAGGGGCACCGGGGAGCTGTTTTTT
CDR3aa: CASSTSGRGTGELFF

abundance: few
d_gene: TRBD1
j_gene: TRBJ1-5
v_gene: TRBV10-3
CDR3nt: TGTGCCATCAGTGGGGGACAGAGCAATCAGCCCCAGCATTTT
CDR3aa: CAISGGQSNQPQHF

abundance: .
d_gene: .
j_gene: TRBJ1-5
v_gene: TRBV12-1
CDR3nt: TGTGCCAGCAGCTGGGACAGGGTCTATAGCAATCAGCCCCAGCATTTT
CDR3aa: CASSWDRVYSNQPQHF

abundance: .
d_gene: .
j_gene: TRBJ2-3
v_gene: TRBV29-1
CDR3nt: TGCAGCGTTGAAAAACCGGACGGAGGAGAAGATACGCAGTATTTT
CDR3aa: CSVEKPDGGEDTQYF

abundance: once
d_gene: TRBD1
j_gene: TRBJ1-2
v_gene: TRBV5-4
CDR3nt: TGTGCCAGCAGCTTGAGGGGGCAGGAATATGGCTACACCTTC
CDR3aa: CASSLRGQEYGYTF

abundance: .
d_gene: TRBD1
j_gene: TRBJ2-2
v_gene: TRBV2
CDR3nt: TGTGCCAGCAGCGCCATGACAGGGGGTGGCGGGGAGCTGTTTTTT
CDR3aa: CASSAMTGGGGELFF

abundance: .
d_gene: .
j_gene: TRBJ2-5
v_gene: TRBV5-1
CDR3nt: TGCGCCAGCAGCTCCCGGGAGCAAGAGACCCAGTACTTC
CDR3aa: CASSSREQETQYF

abundance: .
d_gene: .
j_gene: TRBJ1-1
v_gene: TRBV6-6
CDR3nt: TGTGCCAGCAGTCGGGATAGCGGGATGAACACTGAAGCTTTCTTT
CDR3aa: CASSRDSGMNTEAFF

abundance: .
d_gene: TRBD1
j_gene: TRBJ2-4
v_gene: TRBV24-1
CDR3nt: TGTGCCACCAGTGATCCGGGACAGGGCGGCAACATTCAGTACTTC
CDR3aa: CATSDPGQGGNIQYF

abundance: .
d_gene: TRBD2
j_gene: TRBJ2-5
v_gene: TRBV11-2
CDR3nt: TGTGCCAGCAGCTTGATGAGCAGCGGGAGAGAGACCCAGTACTTC
CDR3aa: CASSLMSSGRETQYF

abundance: .
d_gene: .
j_gene: TRBJ2-7
v_gene: TRBV2
CDR3nt: TGTGCCAGCGGTAGTGGGCCGGAATTGGGCTCGTACTTC
CDR3aa: CASGSGPELGSYF

abundance: .
d_gene: .
j_gene: TRBJ2-5
v_gene: TRBV6-2/TRBV6-3
CDR3nt: TGTGCCAGCAGCAGACAACAAGAGACCCAGTACTTC
CDR3aa: CASSRQQETQYF

abundance: .
d_gene: TRBD2
j_gene: TRBJ2-1
v_gene: TRBV5-1
CDR3nt: TGCGCCAGCAGCTTGTATACGGGAGGCTCCTACAATGAGCAGTTCTTC
CDR3aa: CASSLYTGGSYNEQFF

abundance: .
d_gene: .
j_gene: TRBJ2-1
v_gene: TRBV4-2
CDR3nt: TGTGCCAGCAGCCAAGGCGGGATGGGTTTGGGTGAGCAGTTCTTC
CDR3aa: CASSQGGMGLGEQFF

abundance: once
d_gene: .
j_gene: TRBJ1-6
v_gene: TRBV7-2
CDR3nt: TGTGCCAGCAGCTTAGGGGCAGGGATTAATTCACCCCTCCACTTT
CDR3aa: CASSLGAGINSPLHF